This T cell receptor (beta chain) was identified during a study of cytotoxic CD8 clonotypes in ibrutinib-treated CLL. Findings of the study overall: Baseline-level clonality went beyond age-matched healthy donors and moved in step with circulating CD8+ T-cell counts.

V trimming: 1 base; J trimming: 4 bases; junction bases outside the gene matches: 9. This CDR3 spans 16 amino acids. Germline V gene sequence: CDR1 SGHTA, CDR2 FQGNSA. A 1 in 200,000 to 1 in 1 million T cell depth was the sequencing target. TCRdb's copy holds only in-frame clones and misses some; the assay was immunoSEQ multiplex PCR. The sample includes 150,000 to 200,000 clones, over 65% of them seen just once. With respect to this clone: The antigen remains undetermined.

The input for sequencing was PBMCs, taken after 12 months of ibrutinib treatment. The V and J genes are TRBV7-2 and TRBJ1-2, with TRBD1 matching 7 bases. The receptor's source is a human donor with chronic lymphocytic leukemia. The DNA for the CDR3 is TGTGCCAGCAGCTTAGGTGGGACAGTCCCCGCCTATGGCTACACCTTC. It encodes CASSLGGTVPAYGYTF. The full variable domain, rest sourced from reference TRBV7-2 and TRBJ1-2, is GAGVSQSPSNKVTEKGKDVELRCDPISGHTALYWYRQSLGQGLEFLIYFQGNSAPDKSGLPSDRFSAERTGGSVSTLTIQRTQQEDSAVYLCASSLGGTVPAYGYTFGSGTRLTVV.